The next 12 T cell receptor beta chains were all read from a single sample in a study of T cell responses to AZD1222 COVID-19 vaccine. Data came from immunoSEQ multiplex PCR; TCRdb stores just in-frame clones and leaves some out. Of tens of thousands of clones in the sample, around 80% are singletons; the top ten hold roughly 50%. The sequencing here drew on peripheral blood, taken 28 days after the second AZD1222 dose. All receptors come from an adult who received the AZD1222 COVID-19 vaccine.

This clone was found a few times. The chain employs TRBV15 and TRBJ1-2, with 9 bases lining up with TRBD1. The CDR3 has 15 amino acids. CDR1 LNHNV and CDR2 YYDKDF come from the germline V gene (reference sequence). The junction had 2 bases not matched to a gene; V was cut back by 0 bases and J by 3 bases. The CDR3 spells CATSRDGTGYYGYTF. CDR3 nucleotide sequence: TGTGCCACCAGCAGAGATGGGACAGGGTACTATGGCTACACCTTC.

V gene TRBV9 combines with J gene TRBJ2-3; the match to TRBD2 covers 12 bases. The CDR3 contains 17 residues. Losses at the gene ends were 3 bases for V and 4 bases for J; bases not matched to a gene: 9. Germline V lookup: CDR1 SGDLS, CDR2 YYNGEE. CDR3 protein: CASSAHRLAGDPDTQYF. The CDR3 region has the DNA TGTGCCAGCAGCGCCCACAGACTAGCGGGAGACCCAGATACGCAGTATTTT.

This chain links TRBV3-1 (or the pseudogene TRBV3-2) with TRBJ1-4; 7 nucleotides align to TRBD1. CDR1 and CDR2 from the germline V gene are LGHDT and YNNKEL (reference sequence). The trim removed 3 bases at V and 8 bases at J, leaving 9 bases unmatched. This CDR3 contains 15 residues. The CDR3 region is CASSQSQGVGEKLFF. As DNA, the CDR3 is TGTGCCAGCAGCCAGTCCCAGGGGGTAGGGGAAAAACTGTTTTTT.

This sequence joins TRBV5-6 and TRBJ2-5; TRBD2 matches at 10 bases. The CDR3 totals 17 residues. Looked up from germline, CDR1 is SGHDT and CDR2 is YYEEEE. J was trimmed by 4 bases and V by 2 bases; bases with no gene match: 11. In DNA form, the CDR3 reads TGTGCCAGCAGCTTCGGGATAGCGGGGGGAGCCCCAGAGACCCAGTACTTC. This encodes CASSFGIAGGAPETQYF.

This clone was seen a handful of times. The genes are TRBV10-3 and TRBJ2-2; the match to TRBD2 covers 11 bases. This CDR3 comprises 16 residues. The V gene end was trimmed by 2 bases and the J gene end by 6 bases; junction bases not matched to a gene: 5. The germline V gene encodes CDR1 ENHRY and CDR2 SYGVKD. The CDR3 here is CAISEVAGGRSGELFF. The CDR3 region has the DNA TGTGCCATCAGTGAGGTAGCGGGAGGGCGGTCCGGGGAGCTGTTTTTT.

The V gene is TRBV7-9, the J gene TRBJ2-1, with D uncertain. The CDR3 consists of 15 residues. V lost 2 bases and J 2 bases, leaving 10 bases between the germline ends. Germline V gene data show CDR1 as SEHNR and CDR2 as FQNEAQ (reference sequence). The CDR3 protein is CASSLPAATYNEQFF. As DNA, the CDR3 is TGTGCCAGCAGCTTACCTGCGGCTACCTACAATGAGCAGTTCTTC.

The chain carries TRBV3-1 (or the pseudogene TRBV3-2) and TRBJ1-6; 7 nucleotides match TRBD1. Germline V gene lookup returns CDR1 LGHDT and CDR2 YNNKEL (reference sequence). V trimming: 7 bases; J trimming: 9 bases; junction bases outside the gene matches: 24. The CDR3 runs 19 residues. CDR3 loop: CASTHPDRISPVRTSPLHF. For the CDR3, the DNA is TGTGCCAGCACCCACCCGGACAGGATATCTCCCGTCAGGACTTCACCCCTCCACTTT.

The genes are TRBV10-2 and TRBJ2-3, with TRBD1 identical over 7 bases. This CDR3 is built from 12 residues. V shed 4 bases and J 5 bases; nucleotides not matched to a gene: 0. CDR1 and CDR2 (germline): WSHSY, SAAADI. For the CDR3, the DNA is TGCGCCAGCAGTGGACAGGGAGATACGCAGTATTTT. It is translated as CASSGQGDTQYF.

The chain joins TRBV3-1 (or the pseudogene TRBV3-2) to TRBJ2-7; 11 bases are a match to TRBD2. With 5 bases clipped from V and 4 bases from J, the junction kept 19 bases outside the gene matches. This CDR3 comprises 19 residues. Germline assignment: CDR1 LGHDT and CDR2 YNNKEL (reference sequence). DNA for the CDR3: TGTGCCAGCAGCTTCGTCCGTTGGTCCGGGACTAGCGGCTCGTACGAGCAGTACTTC. It encodes CASSFVRWSGTSGSYEQYF.

In its sample, this clone was seen a few times. This chain uses TRBV9 with TRBJ2-5, with D perhaps matching TRBD1 (5 bases). There are 15 residues in the CDR3. V was trimmed by 4 bases and J by 5 bases, leaving 18 bases between them. Germline assignment: CDR1 SGDLS and CDR2 YYNGEE. For the CDR3, the DNA is TGTGCCAGCAGCCCGCTGCAGGGCTTGGGGGAGACCCAGTACTTC. Protein product: CASSPLQGLGETQYF.

The CDR3 DNA follows: TGTGCCAGCAGCACTAACAGGGGGTATAGCACAGATACGCAGTATTTT. This codes for CASSTNRGYSTDTQYF. The gene calls are TRBV13 and TRBJ2-3, with 8 bases that match TRBD1. The CDR3 length is 16 residues. V shed 5 bases and J 0 bases; nucleotides not matched to a gene: 7. Germline CDR1 PRHDT, CDR2 FYEKMQ (reference sequence).

A few counts support this clone. This chain joins TRBV5-6 and TRBJ1-6; D gene unclear. This CDR3 comprises 15 residues. CDR1 is SGHDT and CDR2 is YYEEEE in the germline V gene. Trimming removed 2 bases at V and 8 bases at J, with 14 bases between. The CDR3 loop is CASSFRGHYYSPLHF. Here the CDR3 DNA reads TGTGCCAGCAGCTTTCGCGGCCATTATTATTCACCCCTCCACTTT.